Included here is one T cell receptor beta chain sequence, with context. This sample is drawn from a study of graft-versus-host responses after intestinal transplantation. Clones were read by immunoSEQ multiplex PCR, and TCRdb kept only the in-frame ones, dropping some. The sample comprises roughly 7,000 clones, around 79% of which are singletons, and 9.5% to 15% rests with the top ten. Intraepithelial and lamina propria lymphocytes were released after the graft tissue was processed. Germline assignment: CDR1 SGHAT and CDR2 FQNNGV. The CDR3 is 15 residues long. The receptor was isolated from a human patient who received an intestinal transplant, so some T cells may come from the graft donor. Sequencing used ileum tissue, obtained around 230 days after intestinal transplant. The chain uses TRBV11-2 and TRBJ2-5, with a possible D match to TRBD1 (6 bases). The end of the DNA is better explained by TRBJ2-7, so the J call may be wrong. This CDR3 is CASSLGPGGTYEQYF. Here the CDR3 DNA reads TGTGCCAGCAGCTTAGGACCTGGGGGCACCTACGAGCAGTACTTC.